This T cell receptor beta chain came from a study of regulatory T cells in long-lasting Graves disease. The germline V gene has CDR1 MNHNS and CDR2 SASEGT. The V and J ends lost 2 bases and 11 bases respectively, with 9 bases between them. The CDR3 spans 11 residues. In regard to this clonotype: Its antigen is not identified.

As for time point: persistent/refractory GD, antithyroid drugs over 5 years with positive TRAb. With RNA extracted from PBMCs as input, the TCR library was made. Tubes containing EDTA received 8.5 to 9 milliliters of drawn peripheral blood. Study-level findings and limits: Patients with persistent Graves' had lower TCR diversity than newly diagnosed patients.

Arm-PCR of CDR3 regions and iRepertoire HTBI primers were the basis on which TCR beta libraries were built. In TCRdb, the multiplex PCR reads were re-called with MiXCR into one record per CDR3 protein. The sample lists roughly 470,000 distinct CDR3 sequences, 20% to 25% occurring once. The specimen was peripheral blood mononuclear cells (PBMCs), collected when the disease was refractory, from a patient treated with antithyroid drugs. The sequence derives from a female donor with Graves disease. The rearrangement joins TRBV6-1 to TRBJ1-1; D not certain. In DNA, the CDR3 is TGTGCCAGCAGTGAATACAGATCGGCTTTCTTT. It specifies CASSEYRSAFF.